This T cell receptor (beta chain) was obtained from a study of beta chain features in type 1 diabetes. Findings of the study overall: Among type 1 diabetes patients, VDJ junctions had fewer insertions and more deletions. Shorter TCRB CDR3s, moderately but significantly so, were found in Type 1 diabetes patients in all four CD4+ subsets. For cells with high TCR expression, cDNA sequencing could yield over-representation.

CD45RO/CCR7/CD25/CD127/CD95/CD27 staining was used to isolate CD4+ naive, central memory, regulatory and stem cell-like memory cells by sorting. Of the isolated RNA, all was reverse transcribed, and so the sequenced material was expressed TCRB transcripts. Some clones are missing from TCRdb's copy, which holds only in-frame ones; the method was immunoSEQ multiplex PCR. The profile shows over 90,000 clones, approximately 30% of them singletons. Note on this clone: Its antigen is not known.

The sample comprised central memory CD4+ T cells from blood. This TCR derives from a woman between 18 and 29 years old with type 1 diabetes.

The CDR3 here is CASSYSRAEQPQHF. As DNA, the CDR3 is TGTGCCAGCAGTTACTCGAGGGCGGAACAGCCCCAGCATTTT. This chain joins TRBV6-5 and TRBJ1-5, with D hard to call. The CDR3 is 14 residues long. The V gene's germline CDR1 is MNHEY and CDR2 SVGAGI. The germline V and J ends were trimmed by 0 bases and 7 bases, with 10 bases remaining between them.